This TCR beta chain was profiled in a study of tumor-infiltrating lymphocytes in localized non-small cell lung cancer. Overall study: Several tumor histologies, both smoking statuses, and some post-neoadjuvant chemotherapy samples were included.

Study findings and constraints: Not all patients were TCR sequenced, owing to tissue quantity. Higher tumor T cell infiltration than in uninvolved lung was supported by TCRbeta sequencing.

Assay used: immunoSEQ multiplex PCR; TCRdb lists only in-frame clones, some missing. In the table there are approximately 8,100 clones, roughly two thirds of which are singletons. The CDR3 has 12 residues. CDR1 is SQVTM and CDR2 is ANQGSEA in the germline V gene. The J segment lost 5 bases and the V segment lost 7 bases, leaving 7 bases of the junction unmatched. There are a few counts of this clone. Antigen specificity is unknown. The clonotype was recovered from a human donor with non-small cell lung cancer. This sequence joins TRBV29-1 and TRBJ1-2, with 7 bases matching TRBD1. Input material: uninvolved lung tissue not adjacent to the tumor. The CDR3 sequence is CSAGDSGYGYTF. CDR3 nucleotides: TGCAGCGCCGGGGACAGCGGTTATGGCTACACCTTC.